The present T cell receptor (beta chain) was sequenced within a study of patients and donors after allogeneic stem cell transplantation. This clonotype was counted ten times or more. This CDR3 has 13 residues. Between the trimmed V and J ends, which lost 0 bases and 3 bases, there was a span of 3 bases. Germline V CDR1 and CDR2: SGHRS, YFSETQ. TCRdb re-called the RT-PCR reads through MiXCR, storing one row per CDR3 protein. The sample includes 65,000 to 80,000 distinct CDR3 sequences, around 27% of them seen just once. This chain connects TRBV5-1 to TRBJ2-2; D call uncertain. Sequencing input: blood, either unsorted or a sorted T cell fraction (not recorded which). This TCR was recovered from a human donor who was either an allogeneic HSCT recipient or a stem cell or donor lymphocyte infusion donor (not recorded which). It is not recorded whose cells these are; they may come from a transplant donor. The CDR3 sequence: CASSLVDTGELFF. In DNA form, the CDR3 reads TGCGCCAGCAGCTTGGTAGACACCGGGGAGCTGTTTTTT.